Listed below are T cell receptor beta chains from one sample, sequenced in a study of blood T cell repertoires in COVID-19. Profiling relied on immunoSEQ multiplex PCR, and the TCRdb table lists in-frame clones only, not all of them. The sample carries around 16,000 clones, roughly nine tenths recorded once. Sequences were obtained from peripheral blood. Source of these receptors: a man aged 60 to 75 with acute or convalescent COVID-19. CDR3s leave out the opening cysteine and the closing phenylalanine or tryptophan. The size of a clone is reported for some rows only, either as once, few or many, or as a class for expanded clones.

J,V,size,CDR3
TRBJ2-2,TRBV7-2,NA,ASSLGGGWNTGELF
TRBJ2-7,TRBV5-1,NA,ASSLAEGTYEQY
TRBJ2-1,TRBV9,few,ASSVGTSGRPPYNEQF
TRBJ2-5,TRBV7-2,NA,ASSPWGEETQY
TRBJ1-1,TRBV2,NA,ASRAGSTEAF
TRBJ1-2,TRBV6-2/TRBV6-3,NA,ASSWDRGDYGYT
TRBJ1-6,TRBV7-2,NA,ASSLVVYVGGGSPLH
TRBJ1-2,TRBV29-1,NA,SVGGRVGGYT
TRBJ2-5,TRBV6-5,NA,ASSYSGLDPRETQY
TRBJ2-7,TRBV9,NA,ASSESGVTDEQY
TRBJ2-7,TRBV29-1,NA,SVRQGAYEQY
TRBJ2-7,TRBV2,NA,ASSDPGEGRLLSGGAY
TRBJ2-2,TRBV7-2,NA,ASSFLGQGGTGELF
TRBJ1-2,TRBV3-1/TRBV3-2,NA,ASSHVNEGGYT
TRBJ1-2,TRBV5-1,NA,ASSYTAGQTNYGYT
TRBJ2-7,TRBV18,NA,ASSPRRGGESEQY
TRBJ1-1,TRBV12-3/TRBV12-4,NA,ASTKNTEAF
TRBJ2-4,TRBV28,NA,ASKGQGNRVAKNIQY
TRBJ1-3,TRBV6-5,NA,ASSGHSSGNTIY
TRBJ2-2,TRBV3-1/TRBV3-2,NA,ASSQVFGRGGLTGRSTGELF
TRBJ2-3,TRBV28,once,ASSFWTSGFTDTQY
TRBJ2-7,TRBV12-5,once,ASGRGSNDEQY
TRBJ1-3,TRBV7-9,NA,ASSGDRGTGNTIY
TRBJ1-1,TRBV7-2,NA,ASSLPREETEAF
TRBJ2-3,TRBV5-1,NA,ASSLSSGGAVDTQY
TRBJ1-3,TRBV2,NA,ASSAVGNTIY
TRBJ2-2,TRBV4-2,NA,ASSQGTSGAANTGELF
TRBJ2-3,TRBV11-2,NA,ASSLGRRGGDTQY
TRBJ2-5,TRBV11-3,NA,ASSLGRQGQETQY
TRBJ1-5,TRBV9,NA,ASSVGSGSNQPQH
TRBJ2-5,TRBV7-2,NA,ASSRFPGRGY
TRBJ2-3,TRBV19,NA,ASSGTGGRLNTDTQY
TRBJ2-1,TRBV5-1,once,ASSLEGSGRAHTEQF
TRBJ2-7,TRBV28,NA,ASSLSVGQSLTYEQY
TRBJ2-7,TRBV14,NA,ASSPGGSAPRY
TRBJ1-1,TRBV2,NA,ASSGPNMNTEAF
TRBJ2-3,TRBV4-3,NA,ASSQDGTSGSTDTQY
TRBJ1-1,TRBV9,NA,ASSVASGQGASEAF
TRBJ2-2,TRBV12-3/TRBV12-4,NA,AGAVTRTGELF
TRBJ2-1,TRBV5-1,NA,ASSFARTSGSVDNEQF
TRBJ1-5,TRBV27,NA,ASSLWGGAYSNQPQH
TRBJ2-4,TRBV11-2,NA,ASSLDLTAEAKNIQY
TRBJ1-1,TRBV7-2,NA,ASSYPPQGNTEAF
TRBJ2-5,TRBV2,once,ASRLDWHQETQY
TRBJ2-2,TRBV11-2,NA,ASRSIRGALFGELF
TRBJ2-1,TRBV5-4,NA,ASSLGHRGSYNEQF